The 3 T cell receptor beta chains below all came from one sample that was sequenced in a study of CD8+CD57+ T cells in acquired aplastic anemia. The TCR beta profiling, which covered VDJ combination and CDR3 sequence, was carried out using genomic DNA as the template. MiXCR, run by TCRdb on the reads, gives a single entry per CDR3 protein. Of 200,000 to 250,000 distinct CDR3 sequences in the sample, 34% were seen once. Material: sorted CD4+, CD8+, or CD8+CD57+ T cells (not recorded which) from PBMCs. The receptors stem from a human donor in good health, serving as a control.

The chain couples TRBV5-1 to TRBJ1-3; 7 positions match TRBD1. The CDR3 spans 13 residues. Per the germline V gene, CDR1 is SGHRS and CDR2 is YFSETQ. The junction had 6 bases not matched to a gene; V was cut back by 4 bases and J by 8 bases. The CDR3 DNA is TGCGCCAGCAGCCTAGACCAGGGGGACACCATATATTTT. Translating it yields CASSLDQGDTIYF.

The chain links TRBV18 to TRBJ2-6, with D unclear. CDR3 length equals 14 residues. Germline-derived CDR1 and CDR2 are KGHSH and LQKENI. The V gene lost 1 base and the J gene lost 4 bases, with 5 bases spanning the gap. The CDR3 nucleotides read TGTGCCAGCTCACCACAGAGAGGGGCCAACGTCCTGACTTTC. As protein: CASSPQRGANVLTF. Variable domain in full (rest from reference TRBV18 and TRBJ2-6): NAGVMQNPRHLVRRRGQEARLRCSPMKGHSHVYWYRQLPEEGLKFMVYLQKENIIDESGMPKERFSAEFPKEGPSILRIQQVVRGDSAAYFCASSPQRGANVLTFGAGSRLTVL.

This clonotype was counted many times. V gene TRBV6-1 combines with J gene TRBJ1-6; 10 nucleotides agree with TRBD1. The germline V gene has CDR1 MNHNS and CDR2 SASEGT. Losses at the gene ends were 7 bases for V and 10 bases for J; bases not matched to a gene: 10. The CDR3 consists of 15 residues. CDR3 region: CASKTGGQGSSPLHF. CDR3 nucleotides: TGTGCCAGCAAAACTGGGGGACAGGGGTCCTCACCCCTCCACTTT.